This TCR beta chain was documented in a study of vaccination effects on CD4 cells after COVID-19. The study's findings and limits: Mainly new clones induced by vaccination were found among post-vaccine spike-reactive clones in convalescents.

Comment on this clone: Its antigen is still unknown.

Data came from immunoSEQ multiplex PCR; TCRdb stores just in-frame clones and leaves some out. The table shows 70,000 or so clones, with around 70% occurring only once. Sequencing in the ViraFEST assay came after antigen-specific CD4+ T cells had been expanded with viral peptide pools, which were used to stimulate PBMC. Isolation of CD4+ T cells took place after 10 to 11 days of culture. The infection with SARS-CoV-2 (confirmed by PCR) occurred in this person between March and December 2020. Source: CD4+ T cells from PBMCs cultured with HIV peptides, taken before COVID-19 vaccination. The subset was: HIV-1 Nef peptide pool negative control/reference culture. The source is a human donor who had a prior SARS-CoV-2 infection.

CDR3 loop: CASSLADNTGELFF. CDR3 bases: TGCGCCAGCAGCTTGGCTGACAACACCGGGGAGCTGTTTTTT. The rearrangement links TRBV5-1 to TRBJ2-2; D remains ambiguous. Per the germline V gene, CDR1 is SGHRS and CDR2 is YFSETQ. Trimming cost V 0 bases and J 2 bases, with 5 bases left between them. CDR3 length: 14 residues.